Only a few counts were recorded for the clone carrying this TCR beta chain. This specimen belongs to a study of T cell repertoires in cytomegalovirus infection. TCRdb used MiXCR to reprocess the reads, holding one entry per CDR3 protein. The table lists under 850,000 distinct CDR3 sequences, about 40% of them singletons. CDR3 length: 16 amino acids. V lost 3 bases and J 0 bases, leaving 12 bases between the germline ends. Germline CDR1 is MNHEY and CDR2 is SMNVEV (reference sequence). This chain joins TRBV27 and TRBJ1-5; D gene uncertain. The sequence was collected from a human donor in good health (CMV status not recorded). Some clones in this sample may be carry-over from other donors' samples. Sequencing input: PBMCs. The CDR3 region has the DNA TGTGCCAGCAGTTTCTCCCCACCGGATAGCAATCAGCCCCAGCATTTT. Its translation is CASSFSPPDSNQPQHF.